These 16 T cell receptor beta chains share one sample of origin, sequenced in a study of Graves' ophthalmopathy and Graves' hyperthyroidism. CDR3 regions of TCR beta were amplified from RNA transcripts. HTBI-primed RT-PCR formed the first round, and a multiplex PCR formed the second. TCRdb passed the multiplex PCR reads through MiXCR, listing each CDR3 protein once. The sample carries about 480,000 distinct CDR3 sequences, approximately 15% recorded once. The sample was blood. The receptors here all came from a woman between 25 and 40 years old with Graves' ophthalmopathy.

In this sample, this clonotype turned up many times. This CDR3 is CASSPNWDYEQYF. Written as DNA, the CDR3 is TGTGCCAGCAGTCCCAACTGGGACTACGAGCAGTACTTC. The gene calls are TRBV28 and TRBJ2-7; D is undetermined. The CDR3 contains 13 residues. Germline V gene data show CDR1 as MDHEN and CDR2 as SYDVKM. Trimming removed 5 bases at V and 3 bases at J, with 11 bases between.

There are many counts of this clonotype. The rearrangement links TRBV29-1 to TRBJ1-2, with D perhaps matching TRBD1 (6 bases). Germline V gene data show CDR1 as SQVTM and CDR2 as ANQGSEA. The CDR3 covers 12 residues. V lost 7 bases and J 8 bases, leaving 17 bases between the germline ends. The CDR3 DNA reads TGCAGCGGGTCGGGACACCCCAGCGGCTACACCTTC. This sequence encodes CSGSGHPSGYTF.

Many counts were recorded for this clonotype. V usage is TRBV2 and J usage is TRBJ2-7; D is perhaps TRBD2 (6 bases). The CDR3 sequence is 13 residues long. Looked up from germline, CDR1 is SNHLY and CDR2 is FYNNEI. V lost 6 bases and J 2 bases, leaving 11 bases between the germline ends. The CDR3 sequence: CASSWEAAYEQYF. The CDR3 coding sequence is TGTGCCAGCAGCTGGGAGGCGGCCTACGAGCAGTACTTC.

This clonotype was detected ten times or more. The chain couples TRBV6-1 to TRBJ2-6; weak D call: TRBD1 (6 bases). Between the trimmed V and J ends, which lost 3 bases and 0 bases, there was a span of 9 bases. CDR3 length: 16 amino acids. The germline V gene has CDR1 MNHNS and CDR2 SASEGT. Here the CDR3 DNA reads TGTGCCAGCAGTGAGGACAGTGGCTCTGGGGCCAACGTCCTGACTTTC. Its translation: CASSEDSGSGANVLTF.

This clonotype was picked up many times. The chain joins TRBV19 to TRBJ2-6, with 8 bases aligning to TRBD1. Germline V gene sequence: CDR1 LNHDA, CDR2 SQIVND (reference sequence). Trimming at V came to 7 bases and at J to 0 bases, leaving 5 bases not matched to a gene. CDR3 length: 16 residues. The CDR3 region is CASKDRVNSGANVLTF. In DNA form, the CDR3 reads TGTGCCAGTAAGGACAGGGTTAACTCTGGGGCCAACGTCCTGACTTTC. The whole variable domain, remainder taken from reference TRBV19 and TRBJ2-6, is DGGITQSPKYLFRKEGQNVTLSCEQNLNHDAMYWYRQDPGQGLRLIYYSQIVNDFQKGDIAEGYSVSREKKESFPLTVTSAQKNPTAFYLCASKDRVNSGANVLTFGAGSRLTVL.

Concerning this clonotype: It may be a read error: a sequence one base away is much more abundant. The CDR3 here is CASTRVLLAGELFF. The CDR3 DNA reads TGTGCCAGCACTCGGGTCCTTTTAGCCGGGGAGCTGTTTTTT. This sequence joins TRBV6-1 and TRBJ2-2; D is uncertain. The CDR3 loop spans 14 amino acids. V lost 7 bases and J lost 6, with 15 bases in between. Germline V gene lookup returns CDR1 MNHNS and CDR2 SASEGT.

At least ten counts were recorded for this clonotype. This chain connects TRBV15 to TRBJ2-5; 7 nucleotides align to TRBD1. Germline lookup yields CDR1 LNHNV and CDR2 YYDKDF (reference sequence). This CDR3 has 15 residues. V lost 2 bases, J lost 6 bases, and 9 bases stayed unmatched. CDR3 bases: TGTGCCACCAGCAGATTAAAAGGGGGCGCAAAGACCCAGTACTTC. It encodes CATSRLKGGAKTQYF. The full variable domain, with the rest looked up from reference TRBV15 and TRBJ2-5, is DAMVIQNPRYQVTQFGKPVTLSCSQTLNHNVMYWYQQKSSQAPKLLFHYYDKDFNNEADTPDNFQSRRPNTSFCFLDIRSPGLGDTAMYLCATSRLKGGAKTQYFGPGTRLLVL.

This clonotype was seen at least ten times. This sequence joins TRBV27 and TRBJ1-2; D perhaps matches TRBD1 (5 bases). The V gene's germline CDR1 is MNHEY and CDR2 SMNVEV (reference sequence). The CDR3 loop spans 12 amino acids. Trimming left V 2 bases short and J 10 bases short, with 11 bases between. The DNA of the CDR3 is TGTGCCAGCAGTTTACAGGGTAATTCCTACACCTTC. As protein: CASSLQGNSYTF.

This clonotype was detected once. The V gene is TRBV27, the J gene TRBJ1-1; the D gene is possibly TRBD1 (5 bases). V lost 7 bases and J lost 10, with 13 bases in between. The CDR3 is made up of 11 amino acids. Germline V gene lookup returns CDR1 MNHEY and CDR2 SMNVEV (reference sequence). In DNA form, the CDR3 reads TGTGCCAGCATCGCCAGGGTGGGAGCTTTCTTT. Its protein is CASIARVGAFF.

The sample holds many counts of this clonotype. The chain is built from TRBV10-3 and TRBJ1-2, with 8 positions matching TRBD1. V shed 2 bases, J shed 4 bases, and the junction held 12 bases outside the gene matches. Germline V CDR1 and CDR2: ENHRY, SYGVKD. The CDR3 has 17 amino acids. CDR3 bases: TGTGCCATCAGTGAGCAGGGGGCAGTTATTATACCCTATGGCTACACCTTC. Translated: CAISEQGAVIIPYGYTF.

The V call is TRBV11-2, the J call TRBJ1-5, with 8 bases matching TRBD1. Germline V gene lookup returns CDR1 SGHAT and CDR2 FQNNGV. There are 16 residues in the CDR3. V lost 5 bases and J lost 7; bases outside the gene matches: 13. In DNA form, the CDR3 reads TGTGCCAGCAGCGGGGGAGGGACAGGCCGTTTGCAGCCCCAGCATTTT. Its protein product is CASSGGGTGRLQPQHF.

This clonotype has a count of ten or more. The chain uses TRBV2 and TRBJ1-1; TRBD1 might be the D (6 bases). CDR1 is SNHLY and CDR2 is FYNNEI in the germline V gene. CDR3 length: 15 amino acids. V was shortened by 6 bases and J by 0 bases, with 14 bases between the two germline ends. CDR3 in amino acids: CASSDDRKMNTEAFF. Here the CDR3 DNA reads TGTGCCAGCAGCGACGACAGGAAGATGAACACTGAAGCTTTCTTT.

This clonotype has ten or more counts. The chain is built from TRBV6-5 and TRBJ2-7; 8 nucleotides match TRBD2. Germline lookup yields CDR1 MNHEY and CDR2 SVGAGI. J lost 3 bases, V lost 5 bases, and 9 bases had no gene match. The CDR3 has 15 amino acids. Here the CDR3 DNA reads TGTGCCAGCAGTATACAGGGCGGGACTAGCTACGAGCAGTACTTC. This gives the protein CASSIQGGTSYEQYF.

The chain employs TRBV30 and TRBJ1-1, with 8 bases fitting TRBD1. The CDR3 sequence is 15 residues long. After removal of 5 bases from V and 5 bases from J, the junction contained 13 bases not matched to a gene. The germline gives CDR1 GTSNPN, CDR2 SVGIG (reference sequence). The CDR3 region is CAWVLDRAYSTEAFF. For the CDR3, the DNA is TGTGCCTGGGTGTTGGACAGGGCGTATTCGACTGAAGCTTTCTTT.

Ten or more counts support this clonotype. The DNA for the CDR3 is TGTGCCAGTAGTATTTTCCAGGGCGGCTACACCTTC. Translated, it gives CASSIFQGGYTF. V usage is TRBV19 and J usage is TRBJ1-2; a weak D match, TRBD1 (5 bases). V shed 3 bases and J shed 8 bases, with 10 bases lying between them. The CDR3 spans 12 residues. CDR1 is LNHDA and CDR2 is SQIVND in the germline V gene (reference sequence). Complete variable domain (other parts from reference TRBV19 and TRBJ1-2): DGGITQSPKYLFRKEGQNVTLSCEQNLNHDAMYWYRQDPGQGLRLIYYSQIVNDFQKGDIAEGYSVSREKKESFPLTVTSAQKNPTAFYLCASSIFQGGYTFGSGTRLTVV.

This clonotype has a count of ten or more. The chain has TRBV15 and TRBJ1-2, with 10 bases identical to TRBD1. Germline CDR1 is LNHNV and CDR2 is YYDKDF (reference sequence). CDR3 size: 17 residues. The J segment lost 0 bases and the V segment lost 0 bases, leaving 4 bases of the junction unmatched. The DNA of the CDR3 is TGTGCCACCAGCAGAGAACGAGACAGGGGGCCTAACTATGGCTACACCTTC. Translated: CATSRERDRGPNYGYTF.